This entry describes one T cell receptor beta chain. The record originates from a study of identical twins. Between the trimmed V and J ends, which lost 6 bases and 2 bases, there was a span of 11 bases. CDR1 and CDR2 from the germline V gene are DFQATT and SNEGSKA (reference sequence). This CDR3 has 13 amino acids. Via MiXCR, TCRdb re-called the 5' RACE reads, giving one row per CDR3 protein. Altogether fewer than 900,000 distinct CDR3 sequences are present, over 15% being singletons, with the ten largest covering 13%. Another study also made use of these data, one on T cells expressing NK-cell markers.

The sequence came from a woman aged 18 to 35 in good health. Sequencing was carried out using PBMCs. The rearrangement joins TRBV20-1 to TRBJ2-1, with a tentative D call TRBD1 (7 bases). The CDR3 reads CSAPRGAYNEQFF. In DNA, the CDR3 is TGCAGTGCCCCCAGGGGGGCCTACAATGAGCAGTTCTTC.